The sequence of this T cell receptor beta chain was determined in a study of T cell responses to AZD1222 COVID-19 vaccine. Overall study results and limits: Spike as a whole was targeted by vaccine-associated CD4 TCRs, dominant at 160-218 and 743-854. Only five or six individuals given AZD1222 were seropositive at baseline.

Assay used: immunoSEQ multiplex PCR; TCRdb lists only in-frame clones, some missing. This table has 100,000 to 150,000 clones, about 90% appearing once. Turning to this clone: Its antigen is still unknown.

This CDR3 is built from 12 residues. V dropped 4 bases and J dropped 2 bases, with 6 bases sitting between them. This receptor was identified in an adult in good health. Source: peripheral blood, taken on day 0 of AZD1222 vaccination. The genes are TRBV12-3 or TRBV12-4 and TRBJ2-7; D is uncertain. The CDR3 spells CASSSGPYEQYF. The DNA for the CDR3 is TGTGCCAGCAGTTCGGGCCCCTACGAGCAGTACTTC.